The next 9 T cell receptor beta chains were all read from a single sample in a study of T-cell memory formation after mild COVID-19. TCRdb reprocessed the 5' RACE reads with MiXCR, giving one entry per CDR3 protein. The profile covers roughly 100,000 distinct CDR3 sequences, with roughly an eighth appearing a single time and around 27% taken by the ten largest. The sequenced material came from PBMCs or a T cell subset sorted from them (not recorded which). The receptor set was obtained from an adult woman who had mild COVID-19 (a few samples of this study predate the infection). Cell type and time point are not known.

This clonotype was detected a few times. The chain joins TRBV5-1 to TRBJ2-7; D gene ambiguous. The CDR3 sequence is 14 residues long. Germline V CDR1 and CDR2: SGHRS, YFSETQ. With 1 base removed from V and 2 bases from J, the gap between germline ends came to 10 bases. In nucleotides, the CDR3 is TGCGCCAGCAGCTTGATTGGAGACACCTACGAGCAGTACTTC. Translating gives CASSLIGDTYEQYF. Together with reference TRBV5-1 and TRBJ2-7, the CDR3 gives the full variable domain: KAGVTQTPRYLIKTRGQQVTLSCSPISGHRSVSWYQQTPGQGLQFLFEYFSETQRNKGNFPGRFSGRQFSNSRSEMNVSTLELGDSALYLCASSLIGDTYEQYFGPGTRLTVT.

This clonotype was detected only a few times. The rearrangement uses TRBV2 and TRBJ2-7; 9 bases line up with TRBD1. The CDR3 runs 14 residues. Germline trimming cut 8 bases from V and 4 bases from J; bases unmatched to any gene: 9. Germline CDR1 is SNHLY and CDR2 is FYNNEI. The CDR3 sequence is CASLFWDRAYEQYF. The CDR3 coding sequence is TGTGCCAGCTTATTTTGGGACAGGGCGTACGAGCAGTACTTC.

This clonotype was counted only a few times. The V and J genes are TRBV4-1 and TRBJ2-7, with D perhaps matching TRBD1 (5 bases). The germline V and J ends were trimmed by 0 bases and 3 bases, with 12 bases remaining between them. Germline V gives CDR1 MGHRA, CDR2 YSYEKL. The CDR3 sequence is 15 residues long. The CDR3 is CASSQDIRGLYEQYF. CDR3 coding DNA: TGCGCCAGCAGCCAAGATATAAGGGGCCTCTACGAGCAGTACTTC.

The chain combines TRBV7-6 with TRBJ2-5; TRBD2 matches 9 bases. V was clipped by 4 bases and J by 5 bases; unmatched bases: 8. The germline CDR1 and CDR2 sequences are SGHVS and FNYEAQ. This CDR3 is built from 15 residues. As DNA, the CDR3 is TGTGCCAGCAGCTCGACTAGCGGCCCCAGGGAGACCCAGTACTTC. As protein: CASSSTSGPRETQYF.

This rearrangement joins TRBV20-1 to TRBJ2-1; 8 bases align to TRBD2. The CDR3 has 13 amino acids. After removal of 4 bases from V and 6 bases from J, the junction contained 5 bases not matched to a gene. CDR1 DFQATT and CDR2 SNEGSKA come from the germline V gene (reference sequence). The CDR3 loop is CSAKWTSPNEQFF. CDR3 sequence (DNA): TGCAGTGCTAAATGGACTAGCCCCAATGAGCAGTTCTTC.

The genes are TRBV15 and TRBJ2-1; 11 nucleotides line up with TRBD2. Trimming removed 0 bases from V and 4 bases from J; junction bases left unmatched: 8. The CDR3 is made up of 18 amino acids. Germline lookup yields CDR1 LNHNV and CDR2 YYDKDF (reference sequence). CDR3 loop: CATSRDGVLAGVYNEQFF. In nucleotides, the CDR3 is TGTGCCACCAGCAGAGATGGGGTACTAGCGGGAGTATACAATGAGCAGTTCTTC.

The gene calls are TRBV24-1 and TRBJ2-3, with D maybe TRBD2 (6 bases). This CDR3 has 15 amino acids. CDR1 and CDR2 (germline): KGHDR, SFDVKD. V lost 4 bases and J lost 0, with 10 bases in between. The CDR3 spells CATSDPGLSTDTQYF. The CDR3 nucleotides are TGTGCCACCAGTGACCCGGGACTTAGCACAGATACGCAGTATTTT.

The V and J genes are TRBV13 and TRBJ2-7; 9 bases fit TRBD2. V gave up 5 bases and J gave up 2 bases; unmatched junction bases: 10. From germline, CDR1 is PRHDT and CDR2 FYEKMQ (reference sequence). This CDR3 spans 16 amino acids. The CDR3 coding sequence is TGTGCCAGCAGCGAGAGACTAGCGGAGAGAACCTACGAGCAGTACTTC. Protein: CASSERLAERTYEQYF. Looking up the rest from reference TRBV13 and TRBJ2-7 gives the full variable domain: AAGVIQSPRHLIKEKRETATLKCYPIPRHDTVYWYQQGPGQDPQFLISFYEKMQSDKGSIPDRFSAQQFSDYHSELNMSSLELGDSALYFCASSERLAERTYEQYFGPGTRLTVT.

The table lists this clonotype with a few counts. This sequence joins TRBV24-1 and TRBJ2-3; D is unresolved. The CDR3 sequence is 14 residues long. V lost 2 bases to trimming and J lost 8 bases, with 13 bases between them. Germline V gives CDR1 KGHDR, CDR2 SFDVKD. This CDR3 is CATSDSPWSGTQYF. The DNA of the CDR3 is TGTGCCACCAGTGATTCGCCTTGGTCTGGTACGCAGTATTTT.